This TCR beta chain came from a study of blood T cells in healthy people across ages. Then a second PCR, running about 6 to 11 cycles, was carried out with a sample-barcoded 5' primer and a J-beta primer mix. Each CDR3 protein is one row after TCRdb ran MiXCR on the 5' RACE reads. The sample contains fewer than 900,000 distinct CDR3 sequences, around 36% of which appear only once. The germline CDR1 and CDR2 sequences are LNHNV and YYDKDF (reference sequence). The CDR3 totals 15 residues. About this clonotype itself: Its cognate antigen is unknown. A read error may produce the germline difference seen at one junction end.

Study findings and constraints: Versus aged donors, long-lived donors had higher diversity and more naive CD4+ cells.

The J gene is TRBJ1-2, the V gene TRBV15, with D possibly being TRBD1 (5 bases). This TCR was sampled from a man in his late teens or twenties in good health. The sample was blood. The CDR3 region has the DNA TGTACCACCAGCTTAGAGTCAGGGTCGCACTATGGCTACACCTTC. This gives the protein CTTSLESGSHYGYTF.